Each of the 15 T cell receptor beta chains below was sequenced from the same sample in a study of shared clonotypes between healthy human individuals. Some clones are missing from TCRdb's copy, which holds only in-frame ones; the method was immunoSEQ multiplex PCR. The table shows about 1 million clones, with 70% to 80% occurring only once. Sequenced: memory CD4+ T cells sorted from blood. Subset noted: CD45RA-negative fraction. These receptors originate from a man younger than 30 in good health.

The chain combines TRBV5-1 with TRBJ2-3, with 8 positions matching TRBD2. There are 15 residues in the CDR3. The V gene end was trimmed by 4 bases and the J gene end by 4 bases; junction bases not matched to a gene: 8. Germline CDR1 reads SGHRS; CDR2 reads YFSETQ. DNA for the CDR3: TGCGCCAGCAGCCCGGGAGGGACCAAGGCAGATACGCAGTATTTT. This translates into CASSPGGTKADTQYF.

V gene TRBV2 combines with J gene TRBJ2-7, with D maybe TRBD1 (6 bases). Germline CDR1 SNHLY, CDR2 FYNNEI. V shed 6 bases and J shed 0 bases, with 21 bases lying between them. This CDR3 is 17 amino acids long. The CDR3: CASRRFGGAGDSYEQYF. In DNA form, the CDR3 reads TGTGCCAGCAGGAGGTTCGGTGGGGCAGGGGACTCCTACGAGCAGTACTTC.

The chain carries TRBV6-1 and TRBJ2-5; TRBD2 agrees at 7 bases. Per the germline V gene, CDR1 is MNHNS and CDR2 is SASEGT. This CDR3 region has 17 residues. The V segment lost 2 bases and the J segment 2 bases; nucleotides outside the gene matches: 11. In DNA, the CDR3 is TGTGCCAGCAGTGAACAGCCTACGGGGGGAGGGCAAGAGACCCAGTACTTC. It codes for CASSEQPTGGGQETQYF.

The CDR3 is CASSPDAPGANVLTF. The CDR3, as DNA: TGTGCCAGCTCACCTGATGCCCCCGGGGCCAACGTCCTGACTTTC. V gene TRBV18 combines with J gene TRBJ2-6; D unclear. The CDR3 has 15 amino acids. Germline V gene lookup returns CDR1 KGHSH and CDR2 LQKENI. V was cut by 3 bases and J by 4 bases, with 10 bases left in between.

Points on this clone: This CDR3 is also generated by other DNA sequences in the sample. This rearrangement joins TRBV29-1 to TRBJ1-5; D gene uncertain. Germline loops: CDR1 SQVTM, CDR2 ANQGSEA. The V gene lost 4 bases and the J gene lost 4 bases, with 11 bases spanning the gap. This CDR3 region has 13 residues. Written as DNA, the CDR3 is TGCAGCGTTGGGGGAGGCGGAAATCAGCCCCAGCATTTT. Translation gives CSVGGGGNQPQHF.

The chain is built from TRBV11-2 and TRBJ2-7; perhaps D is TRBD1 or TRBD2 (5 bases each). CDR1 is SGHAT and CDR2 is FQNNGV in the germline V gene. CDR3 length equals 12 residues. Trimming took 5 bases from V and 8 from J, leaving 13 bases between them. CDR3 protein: CASSPGTDKQYF. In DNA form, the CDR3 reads TGTGCCAGCAGCCCTGGGACCGATAAGCAGTACTTC.

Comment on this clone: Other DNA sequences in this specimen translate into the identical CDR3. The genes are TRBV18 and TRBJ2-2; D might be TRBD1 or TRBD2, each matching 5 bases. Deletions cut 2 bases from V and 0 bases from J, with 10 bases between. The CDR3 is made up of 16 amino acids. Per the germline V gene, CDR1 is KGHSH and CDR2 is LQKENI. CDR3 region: CASSPAGTANTGELFF. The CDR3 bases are TGTGCCAGCTCACCAGCTGGGACGGCGAACACCGGGGAGCTGTTTTTT.

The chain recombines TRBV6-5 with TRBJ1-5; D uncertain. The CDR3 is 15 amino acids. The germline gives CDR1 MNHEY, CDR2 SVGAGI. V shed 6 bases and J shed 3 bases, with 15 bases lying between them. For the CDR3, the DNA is TGTGCCAGCAGGTCGGGTGCCACTAACAATCAGCCCCAGCATTTT. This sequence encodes CASRSGATNNQPQHF.

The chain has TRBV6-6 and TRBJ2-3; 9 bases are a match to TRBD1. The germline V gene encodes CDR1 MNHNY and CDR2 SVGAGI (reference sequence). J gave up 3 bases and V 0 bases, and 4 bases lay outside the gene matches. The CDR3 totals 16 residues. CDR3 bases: TGTGCCAGCAGTTACTCGAGTGGGACAGGGACAGATACGCAGTATTTT. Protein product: CASSYSSGTGTDTQYF.

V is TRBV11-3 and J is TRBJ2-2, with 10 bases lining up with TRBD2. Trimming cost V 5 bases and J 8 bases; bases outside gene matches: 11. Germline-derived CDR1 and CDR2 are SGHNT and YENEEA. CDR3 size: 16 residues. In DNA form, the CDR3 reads TGTGCCAGCAGCCTCCTAGCGGGGGTTATTTCTGGGGAGCTGTTTTTT. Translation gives CASSLLAGVISGELFF.

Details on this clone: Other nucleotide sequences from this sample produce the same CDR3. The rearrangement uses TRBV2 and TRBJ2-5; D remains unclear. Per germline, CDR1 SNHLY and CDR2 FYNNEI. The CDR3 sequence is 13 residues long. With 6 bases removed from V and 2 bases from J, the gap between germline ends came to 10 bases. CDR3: CASRRTEQETQYF. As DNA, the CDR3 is TGTGCCAGCAGACGGACGGAGCAAGAGACCCAGTACTTC.

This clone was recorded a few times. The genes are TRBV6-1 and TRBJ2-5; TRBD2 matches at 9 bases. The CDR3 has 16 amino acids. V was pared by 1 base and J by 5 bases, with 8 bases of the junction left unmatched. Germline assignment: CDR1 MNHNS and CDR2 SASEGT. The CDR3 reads CASSEGGGGAVETQYF. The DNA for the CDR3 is TGTGCCAGCAGTGAAGGCGGCGGGGGGGCCGTGGAGACCCAGTACTTC.

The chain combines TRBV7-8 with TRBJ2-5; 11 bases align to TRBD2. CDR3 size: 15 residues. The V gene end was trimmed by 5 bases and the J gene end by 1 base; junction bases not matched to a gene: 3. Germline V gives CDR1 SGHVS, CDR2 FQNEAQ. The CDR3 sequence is CASSPLAGAQETQYF. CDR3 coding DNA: TGTGCCAGCAGCCCACTAGCGGGGGCCCAAGAGACCCAGTACTTC.

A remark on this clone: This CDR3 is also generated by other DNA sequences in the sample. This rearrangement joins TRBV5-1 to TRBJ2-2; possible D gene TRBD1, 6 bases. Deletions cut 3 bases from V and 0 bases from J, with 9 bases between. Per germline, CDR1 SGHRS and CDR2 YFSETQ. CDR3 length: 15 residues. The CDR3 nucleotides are TGCGCCAGCAGCTCTGGGACAACGAACACCGGGGAGCTGTTTTTT. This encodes CASSSGTTNTGELFF.

This CDR3 is CASSPDRVAFF. CDR3 DNA: TGTGCCAGCAGCCCAGACAGGGTGGCTTTCTTT. The J gene is TRBJ1-1, the V gene TRBV7-8, with 7 positions matching TRBD1. Trimming removed 5 bases from V and 11 bases from J; junction bases left unmatched: 5. The CDR3 runs to 11 residues. CDR1 and CDR2 (germline): SGHVS, FQNEAQ.